The sequence of this TCR beta chain was determined in a study of CD39 and CD103 CD8 tumor-infiltrating T cells. Across the study: Shown patients: HPV-positive HNSCC, HPV-negative HNSCC, ovarian cancer, melanoma. Study results and caveats: DP CD8 TILs appeared more oligoclonal than DN and SP CD8 TILs and blood memory CD8 T cells.

Sequencing was performed with immunoSEQ multiplex PCR; in TCRdb, only in-frame clones are kept and a portion is missing. The sample includes more than 15,000 clones, about 89% seen only once; the top ten take 4.3%. Germline values: CDR1 SGHTA, CDR2 FQGNSA. V was clipped by 5 bases and J by 4 bases, with 18 bases between them. The CDR3 runs to 16 residues. In the case of this clone: The antigen remains unidentified.

Memory CD8 T cells were sorted as CD8+CD4-CD45RA-, any CCR7 status. The V gene is TRBV7-2, the J gene TRBJ2-1; maybe TRBD1 (6 bases). Sample: CD8+ T cells sorted from blood. Subset denoted: total memory CD8 T cells (CD45RA-CCR7+/-) from blood or uninvolved lymph node. This clonotype originated in a human donor with head and neck squamous cell carcinoma. CDR3 residues: CASSPLVGAAYNEQFF. The CDR3 coding sequence is TGTGCCAGCAGCCCCCTGGTGGGGGCCGCGTACAATGAGCAGTTCTTC.